These 16 T cell receptor beta chains share one sample of origin, sequenced in a study of T cells after yellow fever vaccination (dated by TCRdb to about 2019). The method was 5' RACE. For sequencing, an Illumina HiSeq 2500 was employed. TCRdb handled the public reads itself, with Q25 trimming in fastp and clone calling in MiXCR, and kept productive beta chains. Rows are combined by CDR3 protein, so each entry shows the most common genes and DNA. The sample yields about 550,000 distinct CDR3 sequences; 15% to 20% were counted once. The ten most abundant clones make up approximately 15% of the sample. The treatment or condition label on this specimen signifies: live attenuated yellow fever vaccine strain. The sample consisted of PBMCs, taken 15 days after the yellow fever booster vaccination. These receptors came from a young man who received the YFV17D yellow fever vaccine.

In DNA form, the CDR3 reads TGCGCCAGCAGCCAAGAGAGCGGGATGGCCGGGGAGCTGTTTTTT. Translated: CASSQESGMAGELFF. The rearrangement links TRBV4-3 to TRBJ2-2, with TRBD2 matching 7 bases. Germline CDR1 LGHNA, CDR2 YSLEER. Losses at the gene ends were 0 bases for V and 6 bases for J; bases not matched to a gene: 4. The CDR3 has 15 residues.

The chain recombines TRBV27 with TRBJ2-1; 12 positions match TRBD2. The J segment lost 4 bases and the V segment lost 6 bases, leaving 10 bases of the junction unmatched. Germline-derived CDR1 and CDR2 are MNHEY and SMNVEV (reference sequence). This CDR3 contains 17 residues. The CDR3 protein is CASRLNPTSGRYNEQFF. The CDR3 nucleotides are TGTGCCAGCAGACTAAATCCGACTAGCGGGAGATACAATGAGCAGTTCTTC.

The chain links TRBV29-1 to TRBJ2-3; 12 bases are a match to TRBD1. CDR3 length: 14 amino acids. Trimming removed 7 bases from V and 2 bases from J; junction bases left unmatched: 4. Germline CDR1 is SQVTM and CDR2 is ANQGSEA. The CDR3 DNA reads TGCAGCGCTGGGACAGGGGGCGTCACAGATACGCAGTATTTT. It codes for CSAGTGGVTDTQYF.

The V gene is TRBV11-2, the J gene TRBJ2-7, with D possibly matching TRBD2 (5 bases). V gave up 4 bases and J gave up 5 bases, with 15 bases separating them. The CDR3 has 14 amino acids. Germline CDR1 reads SGHAT; CDR2 reads FQNNGV. CDR3 loop: CASSSGLGRNEQYF. As DNA, the CDR3 is TGTGCCAGCAGCTCAGGACTGGGTCGGAACGAGCAGTACTTC.

This clonotype occurred a few times. The chain combines TRBV6-6 with TRBJ2-5, with a weak D call TRBD2 (5 bases). Deletions cut 5 bases from V and 2 bases from J, with 9 bases between. The CDR3 covers 13 residues. CDR1 and CDR2 from the germline V gene are MNHNY and SVGAGI (reference sequence). This chain's CDR3 is CASSAEGQETQYF. The CDR3 region has the DNA TGTGCCAGCAGTGCCGAGGGACAAGAGACCCAGTACTTC.

This clonotype was seen a few times. This chain's CDR3 is CASTNSGRGGDNEQFF. Written as DNA, the CDR3 is TGTGCCAGCACCAATAGCGGGAGGGGGGGGGATAATGAGCAGTTCTTC. J is TRBJ2-1 and V is TRBV27; 11 bases align to TRBD2. The trim removed 7 bases at V and 7 bases at J, leaving 12 bases unmatched. This CDR3 region has 16 residues. Germline V gene data show CDR1 as MNHEY and CDR2 as SMNVEV (reference sequence).

This clonotype came up a few times. The chain links TRBV27 to TRBJ2-1, with a possible D match to TRBD1 (6 bases). Germline CDR1 reads MNHEY; CDR2 reads SMNVEV (reference sequence). This CDR3 spans 19 amino acids. V lost 5 bases to trimming and J lost 0 bases, with 23 bases between them. This CDR3 is CASSPWTETRPSSYNEQFF. The CDR3 coding sequence is TGTGCCAGCAGTCCATGGACAGAAACGAGACCAAGCTCCTACAATGAGCAGTTCTTC.

V and J are TRBV5-1 and TRBJ2-2, with TRBD2 matching 8 bases. CDR3 length: 15 amino acids. The V segment lost 0 bases and the J segment 3 bases; nucleotides outside the gene matches: 1. Germline CDR1 and CDR2: SGHRS and YFSETQ. The CDR3 region has the DNA TGCGCCAGCAGCTTGGGGACTAGCCACACCGGGGAGCTGTTTTTT. This gives the protein CASSLGTSHTGELFF.

The gene calls are TRBV10-1 and TRBJ2-1, with D possibly matching TRBD2 (6 bases). The germline V and J ends were trimmed by 4 bases and 6 bases, with 19 bases remaining between them. The germline gives CDR1 WNHNN, CDR2 SYGVQD (reference sequence). This CDR3 comprises 16 residues. CDR3 residues: CASSGKESGRSNEQFF. CDR3 in DNA: TGCGCCAGCAGTGGAAAAGAGTCCGGGAGAAGCAATGAGCAGTTCTTC.

This clonotype was seen more than once but under ten times. The rearrangement links TRBV27 to TRBJ2-3; D is uncertain. The CDR3 runs 14 residues. Trimming took off 6 bases at V and 2 bases at J, with 12 bases between the two ends. Germline lookup yields CDR1 MNHEY and CDR2 SMNVEV (reference sequence). CDR3 loop: CASSVLPDTDTQYF. DNA for the CDR3: TGTGCCAGCAGCGTACTACCAGACACAGATACGCAGTATTTT.

This clonotype was seen a few times. The chain has TRBV12-3 or TRBV12-4 and TRBJ2-1; D is perhaps TRBD1 (5 bases). V was pared by 11 bases and J by 8 bases, with 22 bases between. This CDR3 has 14 amino acids. The CDR3 region has the DNA TGTGCCGCCAGATTAGGGGCTGCTTCGGATGAGCAGTTCTTC. As protein: CAARLGAASDEQFF.

The chain couples TRBV11-2 to TRBJ1-3; maybe TRBD1 (5 bases). The CDR3 runs 14 residues. Per the germline V gene, CDR1 is SGHAT and CDR2 is FQNNGV. Trimming took off 5 bases at V and 4 bases at J, with 12 bases between the two ends. The CDR3 protein is CASSPRRGGNTIYF. The DNA for the CDR3 is TGTGCCAGCAGCCCCAGGAGGGGAGGAAACACCATATATTTT.

The chain uses TRBV18 and TRBJ2-7; D could derive from TRBD1 or TRBD2 (6 bases each). The CDR3 has 14 amino acids. V lost 5 bases and J 2 bases, leaving 13 bases between the germline ends. The germline gives CDR1 KGHSH, CDR2 LQKENI. The CDR3 loop is CASSTTGAPYEQYF. The CDR3 DNA reads TGTGCCAGCTCAACCACGGGGGCCCCCTACGAGCAGTACTTC.

The chain is built from TRBV27 and TRBJ2-7; 10 bases line up with TRBD2. From germline, CDR1 is MNHEY and CDR2 SMNVEV (reference sequence). The CDR3 is made up of 14 amino acids. Trimming cost V 5 bases and J 2 bases; bases outside gene matches: 3. This CDR3 is CASSLAGETYEQYF. In nucleotides, the CDR3 is TGTGCCAGCAGTCTAGCGGGAGAAACCTACGAGCAGTACTTC.

The genes are TRBV21-1 and TRBJ2-5. TRBV21-1 is labeled a pseudogene. The length of the CDR3 is 12 residues. CDR3 protein: CASSKAAETQYF. In DNA, the CDR3 is TGTGCCAGCAGCAAAGCGGCAGAGACCCAGTACTTC.

In this sample, this clonotype turned up a few times. The gene calls are TRBV12-3 or TRBV12-4 and TRBJ2-1, with D possibly being TRBD1 (6 bases). Deletions cut 5 bases from V and 8 bases from J, with 10 bases between. The CDR3 has 12 amino acids. CDR3 sequence (DNA): TGTGCCAGCAGTAGACAGGTCTATGAGCAGTTCTTC. It translates to CASSRQVYEQFF.